This TCR beta chain was found in a study of blood T cell repertoires in COVID-19. Looking at the study overall: Collection of acute and convalescent COVID-19 samples took place in the United States, Italy and Spain. Sources were T cells, B-cell-depleted T cells, or PBMCs; the material itself was cDNA or gDNA.

Germline CDR1 reads SGHNT; CDR2 reads YENEEA. J lost 6 bases, V lost 5 bases, and 9 bases had no gene match. The CDR3 is 14 amino acids. Source study methods: The authors estimated nucleated cell counts from reference gene primer amplification. Produced via immunoSEQ multiplex PCR; TCRdb's table is partial and in-frame only. V and J calls and clone size are those listed in that table; D and trimming were worked out from the DNA. The table has under 300,000 clones, around 85% seen once. Sequences were obtained from peripheral blood. The TCR was taken from a man aged 60-69 years with acute or convalescent COVID-19. V is TRBV11-3 and J is TRBJ1-1; 7 bases line up with TRBD1. In DNA, the CDR3 is TGTGCCAGCAGCGCCTCAGGGGGACCCGCTGAAGCTTTCTTT. Translation: CASSASGGPAEAFF.